One and the same sample provided the 22 T cell receptor beta chains below, sequenced in a study of blood T cell repertoires in COVID-19. Sequencing was performed with immunoSEQ multiplex PCR; in TCRdb, only in-frame clones are kept and a portion is missing. The table shows about 160,000 clones, with 65% to 85% occurring only once. The sample was PBMCs or T cells enriched from blood (not recorded which). These receptors all stem from a woman aged 40-49 years with acute COVID-19.

The chain links TRBV6-5 to TRBJ2-7; possibly TRBD1 for D (5 bases). This CDR3 comprises 15 residues. Germline V CDR1 and CDR2: MNHEY, SVGAGI. Trimming shortened V by 7 bases and J by 2 bases, and 18 bases separated the two germline ends. The CDR3 here is CASTPRWGGAYEQYF. CDR3 in DNA: TGTGCCAGCACCCCCCGGTGGGGCGGAGCCTACGAGCAGTACTTC.

The V and J genes are TRBV7-8 and TRBJ1-2; a possible D gene is TRBD1 (5 bases). This CDR3 comprises 13 residues. CDR1 and CDR2 (germline): SGHVS, FQNEAQ. V lost 4 bases and J 7 bases, leaving 13 bases between the germline ends. DNA for the CDR3: TGTGCCAGCAGCTCGGCGGGGACGACTGGCTACACCTTC. Amino acids: CASSSAGTTGYTF. Filled out from reference TRBV7-8 and TRBJ1-2, the complete variable domain reads GAGVSQSPRYKVAKRGQDVALRCDPISGHVSLFWYQQALGQGPEFLTYFQNEAQLDKSGLPSDRFFAERPEGSVSTLKIQRTQQEDSAVYLCASSSAGTTGYTFGSGTRLTVV.

This chain connects TRBV4-1 to TRBJ2-3; 9 positions agree with TRBD2. There are 16 residues in the CDR3. Germline CDR1 MGHRA, CDR2 YSYEKL. V dropped 1 base and J dropped 4; count of bases not matched to a gene: 6. The CDR3 coding sequence is TGCGCCAGCAGCCAAGTAATAGCGGGAGATCCAGATACGCAGTATTTT. It yields the protein CASSQVIAGDPDTQYF.

This chain joins TRBV5-4 and TRBJ1-1; D perhaps matches TRBD1 (6 bases). Germline values: CDR1 SGHNT, CDR2 YYREEE (reference sequence). V lost 4 bases and J lost 7, with 17 bases in between. CDR3 length: 14 residues. This chain's CDR3 is CASSQGGGEIEAFF. CDR3 DNA sequence: TGTGCCAGCAGCCAGGGAGGGGGAGAGATTGAAGCTTTCTTT.

The chain recombines TRBV11-3 with TRBJ2-1; 12 positions agree with TRBD2. Trimming removed 1 base from V and 7 bases from J; junction bases left unmatched: 11. This CDR3 region has 18 residues. Germline values: CDR1 SGHNT, CDR2 YENEEA. CDR3 sequence: CASSLVVSLAGGVNEQFF. The CDR3 DNA sequence: TGTGCCAGCAGCTTAGTCGTTTCCCTAGCGGGGGGGGTGAATGAGCAGTTCTTC. Combining the CDR3 with reference TRBV11-3 and TRBJ2-1 gives the whole variable domain EAGVVQSPRYKIIEKKQPVAFWCNPISGHNTLYWYLQNLGQGPELLIRYENEEAVDDSQLPKDRFSAERLKGVDSTLKIQPAELGDSAVYLCASSLVVSLAGGVNEQFFGPGTRLTVL.

This clone rates as medium-sized (0.01 to 0.1%). Other DNA sequences from this sample encode an identical CDR3 as well. The rearrangement joins TRBV20-1 to TRBJ2-7; D perhaps matches TRBD1 (5 bases). This CDR3 region has 11 residues. Germline loops: CDR1 DFQATT, CDR2 SNEGSKA (reference sequence). Trimming stripped 2 bases from V and 3 bases from J, with 5 bases between. CDR3: CSARQGYEQYF. Written as DNA, the CDR3 is TGCAGTGCTAGACAGGGCTACGAGCAGTACTTC.

The chain employs TRBV12-3 or TRBV12-4 and TRBJ2-7, with 7 nucleotides matching TRBD2. The ends lost 8 bases at V and 4 bases at J; junction bases unmatched: 5. CDR3 length: 12 residues. The CDR3 loop reads CASRAGKYEQYF. The CDR3 bases are TGTGCCAGCCGAGCGGGAAAATACGAGCAGTACTTC.

The chain is built from TRBV19 and TRBJ2-3; D is possibly TRBD1 (5 bases). The CDR3 totals 14 residues. V lost 6 bases, J lost 2 bases, and 12 bases lay in between. Germline CDR1 and CDR2: LNHDA and SQIVND (reference sequence). Here the CDR3 reads CASRIQGNTDTQYF. The CDR3 DNA is TGTGCCAGTAGAATTCAGGGTAACACAGATACGCAGTATTTT.

The chain joins TRBV24-1 to TRBJ1-2; the D gene is possibly TRBD1 (5 bases). The CDR3 covers 14 residues. V lost 3 bases and J 8 bases, leaving 15 bases between the germline ends. Looked up from germline, CDR1 is KGHDR and CDR2 is SFDVKD. The DNA for the CDR3 is TGTGCCACCAGTGATCAACAGGATATACAGGGCTACACCTTC. It codes for CATSDQQDIQGYTF.

The chain's CDR3 is CASSQQIRSGTGSQTDTQYF. Here the CDR3 DNA reads TGTGCCAGCAGCCAACAAATACGTTCCGGGACAGGGTCTCAAACAGATACGCAGTATTTT. This chain connects TRBV14 to TRBJ2-3, with TRBD1 matching over 9 bases. The ends lost 2 bases at V and 3 bases at J; junction bases unmatched: 18. The CDR3 has 20 amino acids. Germline lookup yields CDR1 SGHDN and CDR2 FVKESK.

This clone was detected a few times. The chain employs TRBV2 and TRBJ2-1; TRBD2 might be the D (6 bases). The CDR3 totals 16 residues. Deletions cut 4 bases from V and 8 bases from J, with 21 bases between. Germline V gene data show CDR1 as SNHLY and CDR2 as FYNNEI. The chain's CDR3 is CASSARGGALLDEQFF. In DNA form, the CDR3 reads TGTGCCAGCAGTGCACGGGGCGGGGCCCTCCTAGATGAGCAGTTCTTC. Full variable domain (remainder filled in from reference TRBV2 and TRBJ2-1): EPEVTQTPSHQVTQMGQEVILRCVPISNHLYFYWYRQILGQKVEFLVSFYNNEISEKSEIFDDQFSVERPDGSNFTLKIRSTKLEDSAMYFCASSARGGALLDEQFFGPGTRLTVL.

The count of this clone is one. The J gene is TRBJ1-1, the V gene TRBV6-5, with D possibly matching TRBD1 (6 bases). The CDR3 runs to 12 residues. Trimming took 5 bases from V and 5 from J, leaving 9 bases between them. Germline V gene data show CDR1 as MNHEY and CDR2 as SVGAGI. This CDR3 reads CASSKGETEAFF. As DNA, the CDR3 is TGTGCCAGCAGTAAGGGGGAGACTGAAGCTTTCTTT.

The V call is TRBV18, the J call TRBJ1-1, with TRBD1 matching over 12 bases. Germline values: CDR1 KGHSH, CDR2 LQKENI. The CDR3 runs 17 residues. Trimming at V came to 2 bases and at J to 4 bases, leaving 8 bases not matched to a gene. CDR3 in DNA: TGTGCCAGCTCACCAGCCGGGACAGGGGGCGTGGGCACTGAAGCTTTCTTT. It translates to CASSPAGTGGVGTEAFF.

The chain uses TRBV19 and TRBJ2-3, with 12 bases aligning to TRBD2. This CDR3 has 16 amino acids. V lost 6 bases and J lost 2; bases outside the gene matches: 6. Germline loops: CDR1 LNHDA, CDR2 SQIVND (reference sequence). In DNA, the CDR3 is TGTGCCAGTAGCCCTGGACTAGCGGGATTCACAGATACGCAGTATTTT. It is translated as CASSPGLAGFTDTQYF.

The rearrangement uses TRBV15 and TRBJ2-1; 11 bases are a match to TRBD2. Germline-derived CDR1 and CDR2 are LNHNV and YYDKDF (reference sequence). This CDR3 has 16 residues. The J segment lost 6 bases and the V segment lost 0 bases, leaving 4 bases of the junction unmatched. The CDR3 loop is CATSRDRLAGINEQFF. The CDR3 DNA reads as TGTGCCACCAGCAGAGATCGACTAGCGGGAATCAATGAGCAGTTCTTC.

This sequence joins TRBV11-2 and TRBJ1-2; tentative D call: TRBD1 (6 bases). CDR3 length: 16 amino acids. CDR1 is SGHAT and CDR2 is FQNNGV in the germline V gene. V shed 1 base and J shed 0 bases, with 12 bases lying between them. Here the CDR3 reads CASSLGQGSANYGYTF. CDR3 in DNA: TGTGCCAGCAGCTTAGGCCAGGGGAGTGCTAACTATGGCTACACCTTC. The variable domain in full, with the rest retrieved from reference TRBV11-2 and TRBJ1-2, is EAGVAQSPRYKIIEKRQSVAFWCNPISGHATLYWYQQILGQGPKLLIQFQNNGVVDDSQLPKDRFSAERLKGVDSTLKIQPAKLEDSAVYLCASSLGQGSANYGYTFGSGTRLTVV.

This clone was recorded a few times. The chain combines TRBV7-9 with TRBJ1-2; 7 nucleotides agree with TRBD1. Germline trimming cut 5 bases from V and 5 bases from J; bases unmatched to any gene: 11. The length of the CDR3 is 15 residues. The germline CDR1 and CDR2 sequences are SEHNR and FQNEAQ (reference sequence). This CDR3 is CASSGGQLMGYGYTF. The CDR3 bases are TGTGCCAGCAGCGGGGGACAGCTAATGGGGTATGGCTACACCTTC. Complete variable domain (other parts from reference TRBV7-9 and TRBJ1-2): DTGVSQNPRHKITKRGQNVTFRCDPISEHNRLYWYRQTLGQGPEFLTYFQNEAQLEKSRLLSDRFSAERPKGSFSTLEIQRTEQGDSAMYLCASSGGQLMGYGYTFGSGTRLTVV.

The genes are TRBV29-1 and TRBJ1-1, with 7 bases that match TRBD1. J gave up 5 bases and V 3 bases, and 12 bases lay outside the gene matches. The CDR3 spans 15 residues. CDR1 and CDR2 (germline): SQVTM, ANQGSEA. This chain's CDR3 is CSVDPNDRERTEAFF. As DNA, the CDR3 is TGCAGCGTTGATCCCAATGACAGGGAGAGGACTGAAGCTTTCTTT.

This chain connects TRBV6-5 to TRBJ1-2, with TRBD1 as a possible D gene (5 bases). This CDR3 has 15 amino acids. The V and J ends lost 2 bases and 8 bases respectively, with 18 bases between them. Germline V gives CDR1 MNHEY, CDR2 SVGAGI. CDR3 coding DNA: TGTGCCAGCAGTTACGTCAGGGCACAGGTTTCCGGCTACACCTTC. Amino acids: CASSYVRAQVSGYTF.

The chain carries TRBV28 and TRBJ2-2; 15 bases are a match to TRBD2. Germline assignment: CDR1 MDHEN and CDR2 SYDVKM. The J segment lost 6 bases and the V segment lost 2 bases, leaving 10 bases of the junction unmatched. This CDR3 region has 19 residues. CDR3 bases: TGTGCCAGCAGTTTAGTTCCCCGGACTAGCGGGAGGGTGGCCGGGGAGCTGTTTTTT. Translation: CASSLVPRTSGRVAGELFF. Full variable domain (remainder filled in from reference TRBV28 and TRBJ2-2): DVKVTQSSRYLVKRTGEKVFLECVQDMDHENMFWYRQDPGLGLRLIYFSYDVKMKEKGDIPEGYSVSREKKERFSLILESASTNQTSMYLCASSLVPRTSGRVAGELFFGEGSRLTVL.

Notes on this clone: The same CDR3 arises from other DNA sequences in this sample as well. The rearrangement joins TRBV2 to TRBJ1-3; the match to TRBD1 covers 7 bases. Per the germline V gene, CDR1 is SNHLY and CDR2 is FYNNEI. Trimming at V came to 4 bases and at J to 3 bases, leaving 3 bases not matched to a gene. The CDR3 consists of 14 residues. Here the CDR3 reads CASSVTGVGNTIYF. The CDR3 nucleotides are TGTGCCAGCAGTGTTACAGGGGTTGGAAACACCATATATTTT.

To note about this clone: Other DNA sequences in this sample translate to the same CDR3. The V gene is TRBV5-1, the J gene TRBJ2-1; 11 nucleotides align to TRBD2. Germline trimming cut 0 bases from V and 1 base from J; bases unmatched to any gene: 0. Germline V gives CDR1 SGHRS, CDR2 YFSETQ. The CDR3 length is 16 residues. For the CDR3, the DNA is TGCGCCAGCAGCTTGGGACTAGCGGGATCCTACAATGAGCAGTTCTTC. Translating it yields CASSLGLAGSYNEQFF.